Given below is one T cell receptor beta chain in context. The data are from a study of blood T cell repertoires in COVID-19. Study-level information: There were acute and convalescent COVID-19 samples, and they came from the United States, Italy and Spain. PBMCs, B-cell-depleted T cells, or T cells provided the cDNA or gDNA that made up the material.

In the authors' workflow: Estimated nucleated cell counts came from reference gene primer amplification. Repertoires were generated with immunoSEQ multiplex PCR, while TCRdb's copy carries only in-frame clones and drops some. V and J calls and clone size are copied from that table; D and trimming were computed from the DNA. The sample consists of around 300,000 clones, 70% to 90% of them appearing once. The CDR3 totals 15 residues. CDR1 and CDR2 from the germline V gene are SGHRS and YFSETQ. Losses at the gene ends were 0 bases for V and 4 bases for J; bases not matched to a gene: 6. This TCR was sampled from a middle-aged woman with acute or convalescent COVID-19. This chain links TRBV5-1 with TRBJ2-5; TRBD2 matches at 7 bases. Sequenced: peripheral blood. CDR3 coding DNA: TGCGCCAGCAGCTTGGGCGGAGGGGAGGGAGAGACCCAGTACTTC. This sequence encodes CASSLGGGEGETQYF.